A selection of T cell receptor beta chains follows, all from one sample in a study of beta chain features in type 1 diabetes. Libraries were prepared by immunoSEQ multiplex PCR; TCRdb keeps only in-frame clonotypes and omits some of them. The sample contains around 19,000 clones, about 53% of which appear only once. The sample comprised stem cell memory CD4+ T cells from blood. These receptors came from a man younger than 35 in good health. Each CDR3 is given without its conserved first and last residue. Fields, in order: V gene, J gene, CDR3 protein.

v_gene: TRBV10-3; j_gene: TRBJ2-3; CDR3aa: AITPSGGTDTQY
v_gene: TRBV5-1; j_gene: TRBJ2-3; CDR3aa: ASSLWGTGGRTDTQY
v_gene: TRBV30; j_gene: TRBJ1-5; CDR3aa: AWSVLAKDRGPFSTSRPQH
v_gene: TRBV4-2; j_gene: TRBJ1-2; CDR3aa: ASSLYQTGGQDYYGYT
v_gene: TRBV5-1; j_gene: TRBJ2-6; CDR3aa: ASNIQGSGANVLT
v_gene: TRBV6-5; j_gene: TRBJ2-7; CDR3aa: ASSEALGYEQY
v_gene: TRBV9; j_gene: TRBJ2-2; CDR3aa: ASSVGGTTNTGELF
v_gene: TRBV28; j_gene: TRBJ2-7; CDR3aa: ASNPQGYEQY
v_gene: TRBV7-9; j_gene: TRBJ2-3; CDR3aa: ASSPLSSGSVPDTQY
v_gene: TRBV9; j_gene: TRBJ2-7; CDR3aa: ASSVVGGAEQY